The sequence of this T cell receptor beta chain was determined in a study of regulatory T cells in long-lasting Graves disease. Notes on this clonotype: Its antigen is unknown.

The V segment lost 3 bases and the J segment 0 bases; nucleotides outside the gene matches: 5. The CDR3 is 17 residues long. The germline gives CDR1 MNHEY, CDR2 SMNVEV (reference sequence). Libraries of TCR beta came from iRepertoire HTBI primers plus Arm-PCR of CDR3 regions. TCRdb reprocessed the multiplex PCR reads with MiXCR, giving one entry per CDR3 protein. The sample lists under 500,000 distinct CDR3 sequences, about 20% occurring once. Study findings and constraints: Thyroid tissue was not sampled; only peripheral blood was.

Time point of the sample: persistent/refractory GD, antithyroid drugs over 5 years with positive TRAb. Scientists built the TCR library using RNA that was extracted from PBMCs. As collected, the peripheral blood samples measured around 9 milliliters each and went into EDTA tubes. Here the sequenced sample was peripheral blood mononuclear cells (PBMCs), taken when the disease was refractory, from a patient treated with antithyroid drugs. The TCR comes from a female donor with Graves disease. The genes are TRBV27 and TRBJ2-6; 7 bases are a match to TRBD1. CDR3 bases: TGTGCCAGCAGTTTGGGGACAGTTCACTCTGGGGCCAACGTCCTGACTTTC. Its translation is CASSLGTVHSGANVLTF.